This passage covers 14 T cell receptor beta chains from one sample sequenced in a study of blood T cell repertoires in COVID-19. The assay was immunoSEQ multiplex PCR, and TCRdb's table has in-frame clones only and misses some. The sample has roughly 170,000 clones; roughly 85% are singletons. Material for sequencing was PBMCs or T cells enriched from blood (not recorded which). The receptor set was obtained from a woman aged 50 to 65 who had recovered from COVID-19.

The V call is TRBV6-5, the J call TRBJ2-1, with D possibly being TRBD1 (7 bases). V was pared by 8 bases and J by 6 bases, with 11 bases between. Germline assignment: CDR1 MNHEY and CDR2 SVGAGI. The CDR3 spans 12 residues. The CDR3 region has the DNA TGTGCCAGCTACCAGGGGGGCAATGAGCAGTTCTTC. The encoded protein is CASYQGGNEQFF.

J is TRBJ1-4 and V is TRBV2; D gene uncertain. The ends were cut back, 6 bases at V and 2 bases at J, with 10 bases in the middle. Germline CDR1 is SNHLY and CDR2 is FYNNEI. The CDR3 is 14 residues long. The CDR3 DNA is TGTGCCAGCAGCGGCGGGTGGACTAATGAAAAACTGTTTTTT. This sequence encodes CASSGGWTNEKLFF.

The V and J genes are TRBV27 and TRBJ2-2; 8 nucleotides match TRBD1. The germline CDR1 and CDR2 sequences are MNHEY and SMNVEV (reference sequence). The CDR3 contains 15 residues. V gave up 7 bases and J gave up 6 bases; unmatched junction bases: 10. DNA of the CDR3: TGTGCCAGCAAGTGGGCAGGGGGCGCGTCCGGGGAGCTGTTTTTT. Its translation: CASKWAGGASGELFF.

The chain joins TRBV2 to TRBJ2-3; TRBD2 is a possible D gene (6 bases). Germline CDR1 reads SNHLY; CDR2 reads FYNNEI. The CDR3 consists of 12 residues. The V and J ends lost 6 bases and 14 bases respectively, with 18 bases between them. This CDR3 is CASSYRGSEGYF. For the CDR3, the DNA is TGTGCCAGCAGCTACCGGGGGTCGGAGGGGTATTTT.

The chain carries TRBV12-5 and TRBJ2-3, with D possibly being TRBD1 (6 bases). Trimming cost V 2 bases and J 1 base, with 13 bases left between them. Germline CDR1 reads LGHNT; CDR2 reads FRNRAP. This CDR3 has 16 amino acids. The CDR3 here is CASGLLQGWGTDTQYF. DNA of the CDR3: TGTGCTAGTGGTTTGTTACAGGGATGGGGCACAGATACGCAGTATTTT.

This clone has more than one count but fewer than ten. The rearrangement uses TRBV7-9 and TRBJ2-5, with TRBD2 matching 8 bases. This CDR3 is built from 15 residues. The germline V gene encodes CDR1 SEHNR and CDR2 FQNEAQ (reference sequence). V lost 7 bases to trimming and J lost 5 bases; unmatched junction nucleotides: 12. The CDR3 sequence: CASTRQGRGDETQYF. CDR3 DNA sequence: TGTGCCAGCACCCGTCAGGGGCGGGGGGACGAGACCCAGTACTTC.

This chain links TRBV18 with TRBJ1-3; maybe TRBD1 (5 bases). Germline V gene data show CDR1 as KGHSH and CDR2 as LQKENI. V was shortened by 2 bases and J by 1 base, with 12 bases between the two germline ends. This CDR3 spans 16 amino acids. The chain's CDR3 is CASSPEGAISGNTIYF. The CDR3 DNA reads as TGTGCCAGCTCACCAGAAGGGGCGATATCTGGAAACACCATATATTTT.

This rearrangement joins TRBV2 to TRBJ1-5; 9 bases line up with TRBD1. Trimming at V came to 4 bases and at J to 7 bases, leaving 8 bases not matched to a gene. This CDR3 is built from 15 residues. Germline assignment: CDR1 SNHLY and CDR2 FYNNEI. This CDR3 is CASSVPGQGGQPQHF. CDR3 coding DNA: TGTGCCAGCAGTGTCCCGGGACAGGGCGGCCAGCCCCAGCATTTT.

The genes are TRBV30 and TRBJ2-7, with 10 positions matching TRBD2. The CDR3 contains 14 residues. Germline V gene sequence: CDR1 GTSNPN, CDR2 SVGIG (reference sequence). With 2 bases clipped from V and 4 bases from J, the junction kept 5 bases outside the gene matches. Here the CDR3 DNA reads TGTGCCTGGAGTTATAGCGGGAGGCTATACGAGCAGTACGTC. Protein sequence: CAWSYSGRLYEQYV.

The chain uses TRBV7-3 and TRBJ2-5; TRBD1 matches 8 bases. Per the germline V gene, CDR1 is SGHTA and CDR2 is FQGTGA. CDR3 length: 17 amino acids. V lost 2 bases, J lost 2 bases, and 10 bases stayed unmatched. In DNA, the CDR3 is TGTGCCAGCAGCTTAGGTTTGGACAGGGCTATTCAAGAGACCCAGTACTTC. Translated, it gives CASSLGLDRAIQETQYF. Based on the CDR3 plus reference TRBV7-3 and TRBJ2-5, the full variable domain is GAGVSQTPSNKVTEKGKYVELRCDPISGHTALYWYRQSLGQGPEFLIYFQGTGAADDSGLPNDRFFAVRPEGSVSTLKIQRTERGDSAVYLCASSLGLDRAIQETQYFGPGTRLLVL.

The gene calls are TRBV10-2 and TRBJ1-5; 8 bases are a match to TRBD1. Germline assignment: CDR1 WSHSY and CDR2 SAAADI. Trimming took 6 bases from V and 3 from J; bases not matched to a gene: 7. The CDR3 is 15 residues long. CDR3 residues: CASSRGPSLNQPQHF. The CDR3 DNA reads as TGCGCCAGCAGCAGGGGGCCCTCACTCAATCAGCCCCAGCATTTT.

The chain has TRBV28 and TRBJ1-5, with D possibly TRBD1 on 6 matching bases. Looked up from germline, CDR1 is MDHEN and CDR2 is SYDVKM. The V gene lost 6 bases and the J gene lost 2 bases, with 14 bases spanning the gap. The CDR3 consists of 15 residues. CDR3 in amino acids: CASSLQGWGNQPQHF. CDR3 DNA sequence: TGTGCCAGCAGCCTACAGGGATGGGGCAATCAGCCCCAGCATTTT.

CDR3 nucleotide sequence: TGTGCCAGCAGCTTGAGGACAGGGGTAGGTCAGCCCCAGCATTTT. Translating it yields CASSLRTGVGQPQHF. The chain recombines TRBV5-5 with TRBJ1-5; TRBD1 agrees at 9 bases. There are 15 residues in the CDR3. V dropped 1 base and J dropped 6; count of bases not matched to a gene: 5. Germline V gene data show CDR1 as SGHKS and CDR2 as YYEKEE (reference sequence).

The rearrangement joins TRBV12-3 or TRBV12-4 to TRBJ1-1; D is unresolved. Deletions cut 0 bases from V and 14 bases from J, with 10 bases between. The CDR3 is 11 residues long. The CDR3 coding sequence is TGTGCCAGCAGTTTAGCCGGGATAACCTTCTTT. Translation: CASSLAGITFF.